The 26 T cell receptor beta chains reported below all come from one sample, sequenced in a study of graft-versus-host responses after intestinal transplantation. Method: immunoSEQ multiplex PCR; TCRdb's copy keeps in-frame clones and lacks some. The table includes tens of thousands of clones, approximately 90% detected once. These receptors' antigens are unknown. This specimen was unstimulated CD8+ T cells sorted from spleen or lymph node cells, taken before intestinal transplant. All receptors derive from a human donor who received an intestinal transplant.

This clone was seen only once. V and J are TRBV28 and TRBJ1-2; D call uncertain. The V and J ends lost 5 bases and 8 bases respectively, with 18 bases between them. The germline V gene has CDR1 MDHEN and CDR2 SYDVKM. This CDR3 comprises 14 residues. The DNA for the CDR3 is TGTGCCAGCAGTAATCCGCACCACCTTGACGGCTACACCTTC. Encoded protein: CASSNPHHLDGYTF.

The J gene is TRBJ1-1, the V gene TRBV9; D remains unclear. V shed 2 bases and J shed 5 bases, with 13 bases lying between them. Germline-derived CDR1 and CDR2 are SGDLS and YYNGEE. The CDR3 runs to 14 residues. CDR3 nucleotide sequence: TGTGCCAGCAGCGTTGAAGTGGAGAGGACTGAAGCTTTCTTT. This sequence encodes CASSVEVERTEAFF.

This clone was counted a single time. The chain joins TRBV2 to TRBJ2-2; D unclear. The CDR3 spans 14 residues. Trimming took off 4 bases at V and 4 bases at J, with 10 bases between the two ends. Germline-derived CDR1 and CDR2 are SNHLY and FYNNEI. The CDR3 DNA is TGTGCCAGCAGTGCAGCGACCACCACCGGGGAGCTGTTTTTT. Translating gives CASSAATTTGELFF.

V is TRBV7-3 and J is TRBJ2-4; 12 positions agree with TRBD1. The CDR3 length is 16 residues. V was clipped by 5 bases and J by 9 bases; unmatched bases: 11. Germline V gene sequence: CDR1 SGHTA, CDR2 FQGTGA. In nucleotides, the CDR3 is TGTGCCAGCAGCCCAACACGGGACAGGGGGCTAGGCATTCAGTACTTC. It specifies CASSPTRDRGLGIQYF.

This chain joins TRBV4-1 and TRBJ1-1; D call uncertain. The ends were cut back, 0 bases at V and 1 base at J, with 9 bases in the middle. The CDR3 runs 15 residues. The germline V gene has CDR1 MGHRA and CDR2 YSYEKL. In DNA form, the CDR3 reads TGCGCCAGCAGCCAAGATCGCCAGCCGAACACTGAAGCTTTCTTT. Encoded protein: CASSQDRQPNTEAFF.

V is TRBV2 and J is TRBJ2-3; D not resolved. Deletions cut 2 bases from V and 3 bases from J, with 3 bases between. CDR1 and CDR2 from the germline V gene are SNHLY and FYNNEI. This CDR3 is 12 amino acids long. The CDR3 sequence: CASSEWTDTQYF. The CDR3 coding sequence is TGTGCCAGCAGTGAATGGACAGATACGCAGTATTTT.

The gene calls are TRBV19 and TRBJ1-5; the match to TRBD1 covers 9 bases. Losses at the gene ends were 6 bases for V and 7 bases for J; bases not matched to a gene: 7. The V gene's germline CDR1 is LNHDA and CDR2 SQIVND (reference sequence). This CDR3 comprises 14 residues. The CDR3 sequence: CASRGGTGIQPQHF. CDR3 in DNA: TGTGCCAGTAGGGGAGGGACAGGGATCCAGCCCCAGCATTTT.

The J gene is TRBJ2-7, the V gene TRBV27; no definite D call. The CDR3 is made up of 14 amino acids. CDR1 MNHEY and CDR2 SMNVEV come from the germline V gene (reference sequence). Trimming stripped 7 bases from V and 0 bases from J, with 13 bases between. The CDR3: CASTPGPFSYEQYF. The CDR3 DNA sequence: TGTGCCAGCACCCCCGGACCATTCTCCTACGAGCAGTACTTC.

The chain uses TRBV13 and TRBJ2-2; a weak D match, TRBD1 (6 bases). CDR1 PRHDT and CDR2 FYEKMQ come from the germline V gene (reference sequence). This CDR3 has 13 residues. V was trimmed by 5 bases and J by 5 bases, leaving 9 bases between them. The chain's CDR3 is CASSLTGTGELFF. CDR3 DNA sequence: TGTGCCAGCAGCCTTACAGGGACCGGGGAGCTGTTTTTT. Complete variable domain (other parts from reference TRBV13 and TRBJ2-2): AAGVIQSPRHLIKEKRETATLKCYPIPRHDTVYWYQQGPGQDPQFLISFYEKMQSDKGSIPDRFSAQQFSDYHSELNMSSLELGDSALYFCASSLTGTGELFFGEGSRLTVL.

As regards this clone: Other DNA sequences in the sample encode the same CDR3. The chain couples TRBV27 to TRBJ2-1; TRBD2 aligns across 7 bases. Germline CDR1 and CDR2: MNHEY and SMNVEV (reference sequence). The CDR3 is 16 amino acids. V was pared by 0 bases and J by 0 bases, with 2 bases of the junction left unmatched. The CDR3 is CASSLSGGSSYNEQFF. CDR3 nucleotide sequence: TGTGCCAGCAGTTTATCCGGCGGGAGCTCCTACAATGAGCAGTTCTTC.

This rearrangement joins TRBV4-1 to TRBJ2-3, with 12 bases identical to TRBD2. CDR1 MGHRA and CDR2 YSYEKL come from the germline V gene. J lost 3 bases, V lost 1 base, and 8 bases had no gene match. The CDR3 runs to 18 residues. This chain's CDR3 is CASSQVWTSGMETDTQYF. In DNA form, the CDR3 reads TGCGCCAGCAGCCAAGTGTGGACTAGCGGGATGGAGACAGATACGCAGTATTTT.

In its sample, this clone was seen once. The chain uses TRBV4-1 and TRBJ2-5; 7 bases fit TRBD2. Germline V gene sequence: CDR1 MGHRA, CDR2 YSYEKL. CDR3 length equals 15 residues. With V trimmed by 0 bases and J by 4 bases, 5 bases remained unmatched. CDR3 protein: CASSQDFGGGETQYF. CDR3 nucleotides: TGCGCCAGCAGCCAAGACTTTGGGGGGGGAGAGACCCAGTACTTC.

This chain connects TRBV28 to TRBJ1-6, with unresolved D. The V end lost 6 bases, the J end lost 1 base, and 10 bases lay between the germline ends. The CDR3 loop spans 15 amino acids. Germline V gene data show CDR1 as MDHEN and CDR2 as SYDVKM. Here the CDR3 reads CASSPYRSYNSPLHF. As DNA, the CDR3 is TGTGCCAGCAGCCCATATAGGTCCTATAATTCACCCCTCCACTTT.

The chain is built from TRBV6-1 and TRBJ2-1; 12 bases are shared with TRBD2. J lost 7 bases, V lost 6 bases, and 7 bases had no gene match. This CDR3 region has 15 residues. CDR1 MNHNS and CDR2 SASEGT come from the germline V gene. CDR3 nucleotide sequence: TGTGCCAGCAGCCCTCTAGCGGGAGGGCGGAATGAGCAGTTCTTC. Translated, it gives CASSPLAGGRNEQFF.

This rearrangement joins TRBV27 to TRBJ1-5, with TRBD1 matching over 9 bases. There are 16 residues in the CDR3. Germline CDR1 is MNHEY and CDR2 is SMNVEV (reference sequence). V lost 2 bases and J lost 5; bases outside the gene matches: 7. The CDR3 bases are TGTGCCAGCAGTTTACTAGGGGGACAGGGAGATCAGCCCCAGCATTTT. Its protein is CASSLLGGQGDQPQHF.

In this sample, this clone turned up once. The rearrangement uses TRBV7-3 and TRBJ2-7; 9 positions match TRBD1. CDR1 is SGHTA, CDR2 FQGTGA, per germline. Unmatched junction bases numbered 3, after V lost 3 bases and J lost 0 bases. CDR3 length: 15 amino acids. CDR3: CASSLDRGSSYEQYF. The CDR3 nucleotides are TGTGCCAGCAGCTTGGACAGGGGCTCCTCCTACGAGCAGTACTTC.

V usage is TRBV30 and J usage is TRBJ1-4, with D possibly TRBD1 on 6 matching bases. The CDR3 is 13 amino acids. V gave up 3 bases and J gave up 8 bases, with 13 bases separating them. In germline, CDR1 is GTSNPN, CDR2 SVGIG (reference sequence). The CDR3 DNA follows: TGTGCCTGGAGCCACAGGGTTTGGGAAAAACTGTTTTTT. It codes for CAWSHRVWEKLFF.

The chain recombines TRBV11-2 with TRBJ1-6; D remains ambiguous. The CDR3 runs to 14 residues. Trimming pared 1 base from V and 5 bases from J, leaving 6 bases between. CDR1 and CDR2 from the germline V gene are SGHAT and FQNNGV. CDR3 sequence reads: CASSLGQNNSPLHF. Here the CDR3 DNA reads TGTGCCAGCAGCTTAGGCCAGAATAATTCACCCCTCCACTTT.

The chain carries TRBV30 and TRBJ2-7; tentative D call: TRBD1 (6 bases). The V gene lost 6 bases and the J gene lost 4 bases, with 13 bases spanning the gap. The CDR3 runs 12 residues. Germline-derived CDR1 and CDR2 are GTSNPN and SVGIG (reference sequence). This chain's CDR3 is CACIGTKYEQYF. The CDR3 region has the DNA TGTGCCTGTATAGGGACAAAATACGAGCAGTACTTC.

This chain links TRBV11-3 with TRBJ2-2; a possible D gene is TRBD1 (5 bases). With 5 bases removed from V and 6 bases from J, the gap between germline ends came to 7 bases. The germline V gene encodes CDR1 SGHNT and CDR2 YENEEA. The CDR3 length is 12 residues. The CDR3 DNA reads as TGTGCCAGCAGCGTGGGGCCCGGGGAGCTGTTTTTT. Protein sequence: CASSVGPGELFF.

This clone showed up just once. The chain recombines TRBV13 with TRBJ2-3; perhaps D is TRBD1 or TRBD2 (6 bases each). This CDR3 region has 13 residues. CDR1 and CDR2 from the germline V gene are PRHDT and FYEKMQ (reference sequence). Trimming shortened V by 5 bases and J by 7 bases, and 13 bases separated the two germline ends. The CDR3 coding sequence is TGTGCCAGCAGCCGTGGGGGGCGGAATACGCAGTATTTT. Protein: CASSRGGRNTQYF.

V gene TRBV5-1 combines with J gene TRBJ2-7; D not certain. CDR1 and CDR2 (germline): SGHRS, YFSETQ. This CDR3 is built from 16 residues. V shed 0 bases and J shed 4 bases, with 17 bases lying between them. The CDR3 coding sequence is TGCGCCAGCAGCTTGGTGGGTGTGGCGGAACCTTACGAGCAGTACTTC. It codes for CASSLVGVAEPYEQYF.

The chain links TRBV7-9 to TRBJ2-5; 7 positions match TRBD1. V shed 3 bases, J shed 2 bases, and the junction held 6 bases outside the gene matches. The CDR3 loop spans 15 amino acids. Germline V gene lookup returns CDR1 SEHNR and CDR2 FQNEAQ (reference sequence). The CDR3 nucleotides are TGTGCCAGCAGCTTCGGACAGGTCGGACAAGAGACCCAGTACTTC. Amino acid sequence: CASSFGQVGQETQYF.

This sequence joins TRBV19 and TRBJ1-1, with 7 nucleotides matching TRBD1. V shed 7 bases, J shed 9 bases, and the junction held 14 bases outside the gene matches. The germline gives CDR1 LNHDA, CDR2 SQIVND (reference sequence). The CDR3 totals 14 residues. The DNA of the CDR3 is TGTGCCAGTACCCCATTCTACAGGGGAGACCAAGCTTTCTTT. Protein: CASTPFYRGDQAFF.

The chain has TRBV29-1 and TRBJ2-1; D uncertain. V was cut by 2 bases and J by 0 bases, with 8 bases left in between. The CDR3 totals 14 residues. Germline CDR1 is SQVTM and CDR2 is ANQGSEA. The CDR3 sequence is CSVEIEYSYNEQFF. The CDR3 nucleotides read TGCAGCGTTGAAATCGAGTACTCCTACAATGAGCAGTTCTTC.

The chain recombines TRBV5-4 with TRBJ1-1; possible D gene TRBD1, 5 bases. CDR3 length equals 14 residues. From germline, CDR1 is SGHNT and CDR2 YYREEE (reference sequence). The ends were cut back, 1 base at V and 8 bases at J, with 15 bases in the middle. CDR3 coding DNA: TGTGCCAGCAGCTTGTGGGGCAGGTGTATAGAAGCTTTCTTT. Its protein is CASSLWGRCIEAFF.